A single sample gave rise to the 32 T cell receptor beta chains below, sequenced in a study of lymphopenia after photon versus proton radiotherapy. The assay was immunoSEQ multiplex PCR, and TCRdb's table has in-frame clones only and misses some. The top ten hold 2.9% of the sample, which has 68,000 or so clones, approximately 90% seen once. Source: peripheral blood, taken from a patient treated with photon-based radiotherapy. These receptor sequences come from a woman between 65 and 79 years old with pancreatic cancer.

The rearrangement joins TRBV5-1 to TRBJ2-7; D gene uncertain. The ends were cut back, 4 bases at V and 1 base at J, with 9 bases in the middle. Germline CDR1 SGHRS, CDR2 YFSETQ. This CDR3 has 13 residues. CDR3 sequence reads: CASSLRESYEQYF. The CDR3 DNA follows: TGCGCCAGCAGCCTCCGCGAATCCTACGAGCAGTACTTC.

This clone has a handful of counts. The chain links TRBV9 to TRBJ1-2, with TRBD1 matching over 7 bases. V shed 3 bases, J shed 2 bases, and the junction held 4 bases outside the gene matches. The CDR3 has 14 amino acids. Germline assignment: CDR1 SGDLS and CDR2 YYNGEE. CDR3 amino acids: CASSATGQNYGYTF. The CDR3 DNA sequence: TGTGCCAGCAGCGCAACGGGACAGAACTATGGCTACACCTTC.

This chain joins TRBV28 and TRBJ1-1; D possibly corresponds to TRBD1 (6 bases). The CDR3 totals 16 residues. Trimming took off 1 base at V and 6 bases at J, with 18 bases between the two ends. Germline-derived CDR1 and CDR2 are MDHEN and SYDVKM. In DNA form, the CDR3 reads TGTGCCAGCAGTTTATTGGGGGGCGCCTTGGGATCTGAAGCTTTCTTT. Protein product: CASSLLGGALGSEAFF.

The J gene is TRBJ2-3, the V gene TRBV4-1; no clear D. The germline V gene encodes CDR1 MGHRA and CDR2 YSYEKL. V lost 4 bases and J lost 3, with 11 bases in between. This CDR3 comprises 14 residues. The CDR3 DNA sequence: TGCGCCAGCAGCCTTTCCGGAATTACAGATACGCAGTATTTT. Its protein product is CASSLSGITDTQYF.

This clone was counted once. The CDR3 coding sequence is TGTGCCAGCAGCCAAGGAGCGGGAGGGCCCTTAAATGAGCAGTTCTTC. Translated: CASSQGAGGPLNEQFF. The chain joins TRBV4-2 to TRBJ2-1; 10 bases match TRBD2. The CDR3 is 16 residues long. Germline lookup yields CDR1 LGHNA and CDR2 YNFKEQ. Trimming took 1 base from V and 7 from J; bases not matched to a gene: 7.

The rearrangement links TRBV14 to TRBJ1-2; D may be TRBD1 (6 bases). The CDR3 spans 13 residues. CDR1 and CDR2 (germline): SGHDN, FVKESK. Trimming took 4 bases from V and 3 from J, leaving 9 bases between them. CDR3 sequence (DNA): TGTGCCAGCAGCCTGGACAGTGACTATGGCTACACCTTC. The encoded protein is CASSLDSDYGYTF.

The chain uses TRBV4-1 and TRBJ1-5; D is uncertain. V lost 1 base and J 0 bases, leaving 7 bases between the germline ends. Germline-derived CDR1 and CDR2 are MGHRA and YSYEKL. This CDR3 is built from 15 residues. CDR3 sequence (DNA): TGCGCCAGCAGCCAAGTAGGAGGTAGCAATCAGCCCCAGCATTTT. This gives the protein CASSQVGGSNQPQHF.

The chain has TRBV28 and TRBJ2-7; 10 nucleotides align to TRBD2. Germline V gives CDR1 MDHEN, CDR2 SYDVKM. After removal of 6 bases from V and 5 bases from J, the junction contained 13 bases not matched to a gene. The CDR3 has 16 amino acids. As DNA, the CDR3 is TGTGCCAGCAGCCCTCTTTTGAGCGGGAGGGCCCACGAGCAGTACTTC. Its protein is CASSPLLSGRAHEQYF. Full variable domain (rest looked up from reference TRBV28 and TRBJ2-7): DVKVTQSSRYLVKRTGEKVFLECVQDMDHENMFWYRQDPGLGLRLIYFSYDVKMKEKGDIPEGYSVSREKKERFSLILESASTNQTSMYLCASSPLLSGRAHEQYFGPGTRLTVT.

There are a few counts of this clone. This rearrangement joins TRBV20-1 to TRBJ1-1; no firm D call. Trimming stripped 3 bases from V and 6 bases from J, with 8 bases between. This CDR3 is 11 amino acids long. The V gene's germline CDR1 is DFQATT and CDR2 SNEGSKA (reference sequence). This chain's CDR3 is CSASFPPEAFF. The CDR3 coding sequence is TGCAGTGCTAGTTTCCCCCCTGAAGCTTTCTTT.

CDR3 sequence reads: CASSLSTLSSGNTIYF. The CDR3 DNA is TGTGCCAGCAGCTTAAGTACCCTCAGCTCTGGAAACACCATATATTTT. The genes are TRBV11-2 and TRBJ1-3; D unresolved. V was pared by 2 bases and J by 0 bases, with 11 bases between. Per germline, CDR1 SGHAT and CDR2 FQNNGV. This CDR3 has 16 amino acids.

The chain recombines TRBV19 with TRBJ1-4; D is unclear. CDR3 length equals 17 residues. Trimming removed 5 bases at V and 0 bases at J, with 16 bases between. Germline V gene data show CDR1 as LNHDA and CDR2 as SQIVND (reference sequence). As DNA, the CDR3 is TGTGCCAGTAGTTCCCGGCCCCCGGGTGCAACTAATGAAAAACTGTTTTTT. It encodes CASSSRPPGATNEKLFF. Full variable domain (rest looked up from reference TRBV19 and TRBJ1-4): DGGITQSPKYLFRKEGQNVTLSCEQNLNHDAMYWYRQDPGQGLRLIYYSQIVNDFQKGDIAEGYSVSREKKESFPLTVTSAQKNPTAFYLCASSSRPPGATNEKLFFGSGTQLSVL.

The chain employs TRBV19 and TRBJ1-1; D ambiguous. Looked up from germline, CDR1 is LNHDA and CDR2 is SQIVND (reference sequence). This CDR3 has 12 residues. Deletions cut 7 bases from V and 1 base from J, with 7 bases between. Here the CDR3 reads CASILPNTEAFF. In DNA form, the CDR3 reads TGTGCCAGTATTCTCCCGAACACTGAAGCTTTCTTT.

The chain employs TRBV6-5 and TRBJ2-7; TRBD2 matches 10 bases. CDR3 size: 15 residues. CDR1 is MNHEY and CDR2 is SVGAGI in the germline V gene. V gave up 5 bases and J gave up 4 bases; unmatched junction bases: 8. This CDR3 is CASSTEAGGPYEQYF. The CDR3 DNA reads TGTGCCAGCAGTACAGAAGCGGGAGGGCCTTACGAGCAGTACTTC.

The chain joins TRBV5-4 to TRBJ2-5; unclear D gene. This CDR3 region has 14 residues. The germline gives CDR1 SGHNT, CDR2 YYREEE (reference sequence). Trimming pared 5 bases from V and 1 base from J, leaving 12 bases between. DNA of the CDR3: TGTGCCAGCAGTTATTTGGGCCCCCAAGAGACCCAGTACTTC. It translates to CASSYLGPQETQYF.

The CDR3 DNA follows: TGTGCCAGCAGGGCAGGGGGCGCCGAGCAGTACTTC. Translating gives CASRAGGAEQYF. The chain uses TRBV28 and TRBJ2-7, with TRBD1 matching over 8 bases. The CDR3 extends over 12 amino acids. Germline assignment: CDR1 MDHEN and CDR2 SYDVKM. With 6 bases clipped from V and 6 bases from J, the junction kept 4 bases outside the gene matches. Using reference TRBV28 and TRBJ2-7 for the parts outside the CDR3, the full variable domain is DVKVTQSSRYLVKRTGEKVFLECVQDMDHENMFWYRQDPGLGLRLIYFSYDVKMKEKGDIPEGYSVSREKKERFSLILESASTNQTSMYLCASRAGGAEQYFGPGTRLTVT.

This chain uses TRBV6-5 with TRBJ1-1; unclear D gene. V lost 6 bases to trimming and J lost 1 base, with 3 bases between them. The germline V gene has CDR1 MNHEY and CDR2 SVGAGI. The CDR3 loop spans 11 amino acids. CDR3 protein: CASRANTEAFF. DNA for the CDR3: TGTGCCAGCAGGGCGAACACTGAAGCTTTCTTT.

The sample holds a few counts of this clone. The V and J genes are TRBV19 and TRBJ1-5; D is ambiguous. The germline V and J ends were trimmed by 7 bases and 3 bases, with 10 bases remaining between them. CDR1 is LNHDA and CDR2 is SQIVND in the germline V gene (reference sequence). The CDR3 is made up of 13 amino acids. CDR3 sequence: CASTWVVNQPQHF. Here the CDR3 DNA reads TGTGCCAGTACTTGGGTGGTCAATCAGCCCCAGCATTTT. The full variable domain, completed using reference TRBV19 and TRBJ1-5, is DGGITQSPKYLFRKEGQNVTLSCEQNLNHDAMYWYRQDPGQGLRLIYYSQIVNDFQKGDIAEGYSVSREKKESFPLTVTSAQKNPTAFYLCASTWVVNQPQHFGDGTRLSIL.

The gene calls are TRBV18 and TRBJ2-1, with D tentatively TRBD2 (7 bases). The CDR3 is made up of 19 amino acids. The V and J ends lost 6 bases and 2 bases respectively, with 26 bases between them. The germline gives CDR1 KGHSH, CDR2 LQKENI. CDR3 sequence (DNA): TGTGCCAGCTCCCTCGGGGGGCGGGAGACCTGGGGCGCCTACAATGAGCAGTTCTTC. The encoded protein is CASSLGGRETWGAYNEQFF.

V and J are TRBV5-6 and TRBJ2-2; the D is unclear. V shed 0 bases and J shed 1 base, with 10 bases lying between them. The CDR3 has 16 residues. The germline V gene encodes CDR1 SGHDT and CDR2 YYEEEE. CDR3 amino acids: CASSLAPGVNTGELFF. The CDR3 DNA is TGTGCCAGCAGCTTGGCCCCGGGTGTGAACACCGGGGAGCTGTTTTTT.

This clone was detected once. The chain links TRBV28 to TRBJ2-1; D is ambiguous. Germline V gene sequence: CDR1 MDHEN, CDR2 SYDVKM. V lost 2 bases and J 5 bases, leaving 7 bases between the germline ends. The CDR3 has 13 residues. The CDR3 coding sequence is TGTGCCAGCAGTTTAGGGCAAAACAATGAGCAGTTCTTC. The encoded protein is CASSLGQNNEQFF.

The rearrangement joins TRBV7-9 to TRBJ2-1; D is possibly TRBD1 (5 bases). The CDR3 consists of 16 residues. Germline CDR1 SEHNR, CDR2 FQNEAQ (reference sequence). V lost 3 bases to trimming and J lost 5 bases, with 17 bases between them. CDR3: CASSFRDPNMDNEQFF. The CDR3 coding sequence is TGTGCCAGCAGCTTCAGGGATCCCAATATGGACAATGAGCAGTTCTTC. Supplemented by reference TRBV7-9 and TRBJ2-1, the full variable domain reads DTGVSQNPRHKITKRGQNVTFRCDPISEHNRLYWYRQTLGQGPEFLTYFQNEAQLEKSRLLSDRFSAERPKGSFSTLEIQRTEQGDSAMYLCASSFRDPNMDNEQFFGPGTRLTVL.

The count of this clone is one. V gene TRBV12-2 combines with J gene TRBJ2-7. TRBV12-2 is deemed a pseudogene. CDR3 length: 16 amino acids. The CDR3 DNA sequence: TGTGCAAGTCGCGTCCCGGGGCTGACGAGGACCTACGAGCAGTACTTC. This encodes CASRVPGLTRTYEQYF.

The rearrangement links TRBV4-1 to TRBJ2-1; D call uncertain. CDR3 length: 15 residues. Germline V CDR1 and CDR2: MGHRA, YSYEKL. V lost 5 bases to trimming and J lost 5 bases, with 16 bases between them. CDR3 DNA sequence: TGCGCCAGCAGCGAAGTGCTCCGCCGGGACAATGAGCAGTTCTTC. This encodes CASSEVLRRDNEQFF.

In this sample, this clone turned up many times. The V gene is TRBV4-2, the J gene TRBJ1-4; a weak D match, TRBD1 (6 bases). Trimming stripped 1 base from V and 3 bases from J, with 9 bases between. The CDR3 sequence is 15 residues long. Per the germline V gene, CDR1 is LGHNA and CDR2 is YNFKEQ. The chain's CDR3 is CASSQGQDSNEKLFF. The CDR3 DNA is TGTGCCAGCAGCCAAGGACAGGACTCTAATGAAAAACTGTTTTTT.

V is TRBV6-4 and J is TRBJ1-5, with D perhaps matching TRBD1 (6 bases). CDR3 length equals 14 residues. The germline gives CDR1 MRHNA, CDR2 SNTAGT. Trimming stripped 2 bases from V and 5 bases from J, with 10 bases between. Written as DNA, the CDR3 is TGTGCCAGCAGTGACGGGGGCCCTCATCAGCCCCAGCATTTT. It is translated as CASSDGGPHQPQHF.

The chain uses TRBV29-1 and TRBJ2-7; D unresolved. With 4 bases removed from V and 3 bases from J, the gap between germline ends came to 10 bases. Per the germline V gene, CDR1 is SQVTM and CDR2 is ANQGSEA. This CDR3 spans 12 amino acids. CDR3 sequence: CSVALTDYEQYF. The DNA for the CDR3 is TGCAGCGTTGCCCTGACGGACTACGAGCAGTACTTC.

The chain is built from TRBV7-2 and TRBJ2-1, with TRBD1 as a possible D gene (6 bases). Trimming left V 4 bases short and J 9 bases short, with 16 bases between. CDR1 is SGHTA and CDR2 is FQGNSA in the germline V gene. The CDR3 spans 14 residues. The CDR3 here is CASSSSRGSIEQFF. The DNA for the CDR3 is TGTGCCAGCAGCTCTTCCAGGGGTTCCATTGAGCAGTTCTTC.

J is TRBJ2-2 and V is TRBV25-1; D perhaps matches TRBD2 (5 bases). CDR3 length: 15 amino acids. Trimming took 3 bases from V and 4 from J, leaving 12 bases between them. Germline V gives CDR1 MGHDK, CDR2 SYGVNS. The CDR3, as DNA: TGTGCCAGCAGTGATCCAACGAGGGCCACCGGGGAGCTGTTTTTT. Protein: CASSDPTRATGELFF.

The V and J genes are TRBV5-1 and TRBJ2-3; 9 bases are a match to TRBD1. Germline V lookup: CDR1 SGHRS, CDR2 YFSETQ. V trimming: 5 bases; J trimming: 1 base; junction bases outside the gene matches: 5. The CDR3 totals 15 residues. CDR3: CASRRGQGGTDTQYF. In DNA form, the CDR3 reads TGCGCCAGCAGGCGGGGACAGGGCGGCACAGATACGCAGTATTTT.

The chain's CDR3 is CASSALTGTGELFF. The CDR3 DNA is TGTGCCAGCAGTGCCCTGACGGGAACCGGGGAGCTGTTTTTT. V and J are TRBV6-1 and TRBJ2-2; weak D call: TRBD2 (5 bases). Germline-derived CDR1 and CDR2 are MNHNS and SASEGT. Trimming stripped 4 bases from V and 5 bases from J, with 11 bases between. The CDR3 has 14 residues.

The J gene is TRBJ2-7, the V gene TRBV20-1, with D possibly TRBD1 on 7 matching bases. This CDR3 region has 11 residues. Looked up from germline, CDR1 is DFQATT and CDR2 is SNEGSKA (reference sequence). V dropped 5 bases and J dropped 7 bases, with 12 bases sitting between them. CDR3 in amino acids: CSAFSGGEQYF. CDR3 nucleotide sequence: TGCAGTGCTTTCTCAGGGGGGGAGCAGTACTTC.

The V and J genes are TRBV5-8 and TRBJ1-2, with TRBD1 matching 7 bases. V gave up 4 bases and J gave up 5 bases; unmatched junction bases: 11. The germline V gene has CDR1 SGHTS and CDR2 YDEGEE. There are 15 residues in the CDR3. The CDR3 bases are TGTGCCAGCAGCATTCAGACAGGGAGTACATATGGCTACACCTTC. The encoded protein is CASSIQTGSTYGYTF. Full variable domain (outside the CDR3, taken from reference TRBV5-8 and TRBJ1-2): EAGVTQSPTHLIKTRGQQATLRCSPISGHTSVYWYQQALGLGLQFLLWYDEGEERNRGNFPPRFSGRQFPNYSSELNVNALELEDSALYLCASSIQTGSTYGYTFGSGTRLTVV.